These 27 T cell receptor beta chains were all obtained from the same sample, sequenced in a study of blood T cell repertoires in COVID-19. Data came from immunoSEQ multiplex PCR; TCRdb stores just in-frame clones and leaves some out. The sample records roughly 71,000 clones, roughly 85% being singletons. The sample taken for sequencing was peripheral blood. These receptors were taken from a man between 45 and 60 years old with acute or convalescent COVID-19.

The V call is TRBV2, the J call TRBJ1-1; D is perhaps TRBD1 (5 bases). V shed 4 bases and J shed 0 bases, with 9 bases lying between them. This CDR3 has 14 residues. CDR1 is SNHLY and CDR2 is FYNNEI in the germline V gene. The CDR3 bases are TGTGCCAGCAGTGGACAGTTCATGAACACTGAAGCTTTCTTT. Translating gives CASSGQFMNTEAFF.

The chain has TRBV18 and TRBJ2-5, with TRBD2 matching 9 bases. The CDR3 sequence is 14 residues long. With V trimmed by 6 bases and J by 5 bases, 7 bases remained unmatched. Looked up from germline, CDR1 is KGHSH and CDR2 is LQKENI. The CDR3 DNA follows: TGTGCCAGCTCCCCCGGGACTAGCCTGGAGACCCAGTACTTC. It yields the protein CASSPGTSLETQYF.

This chain joins TRBV2 and TRBJ2-3; tentatively, D is TRBD1 (5 bases). This CDR3 contains 15 residues. The V end lost 8 bases, the J end lost 2 bases, and 17 bases lay between the germline ends. The germline gives CDR1 SNHLY, CDR2 FYNNEI. In DNA, the CDR3 is TGTGCCAGCGGGAAGGGGTGGGGCTACACAGATACGCAGTATTTT. This gives the protein CASGKGWGYTDTQYF.

The chain couples TRBV5-1 to TRBJ2-7; 7 bases match TRBD1. Germline CDR1 is SGHRS and CDR2 is YFSETQ. Unmatched junction bases numbered 5, after V lost 0 bases and J lost 5 bases. The CDR3 is 14 residues long. The CDR3 is CASSLGDRVHEQYF. In DNA form, the CDR3 reads TGCGCCAGCAGCTTGGGCGACAGGGTCCACGAGCAGTACTTC.

This clone was observed a handful of times. V and J are TRBV10-1 and TRBJ1-6; 8 bases map to TRBD1. Germline V lookup: CDR1 WNHNN, CDR2 SYGVQD (reference sequence). V lost 6 bases to trimming and J lost 10 bases; unmatched junction nucleotides: 8. The CDR3 spans 14 residues. The CDR3 is CASRVGQVGSPLHF. Here the CDR3 DNA reads TGCGCCAGCAGAGTGGGACAGGTCGGGTCACCCCTCCACTTT.

The chain combines TRBV18 with TRBJ2-5; D possibly corresponds to TRBD2 (5 bases). Germline CDR1 KGHSH, CDR2 LQKENI. The length of the CDR3 is 14 residues. V was clipped by 2 bases and J by 0 bases, with 7 bases between them. CDR3 DNA: TGTGCCAGCTCACCAGGGGAGCACCAAGAGACCCAGTACTTC. It specifies CASSPGEHQETQYF.

The V call is TRBV10-3, the J call TRBJ2-5, with D perhaps matching TRBD1 (5 bases). V was clipped by 1 base and J by 5 bases, with 17 bases between them. The CDR3 covers 16 residues. Germline V gene lookup returns CDR1 ENHRY and CDR2 SYGVKD. CDR3 nucleotide sequence: TGTGCCATCAGTGAGTTAGGTGCAGGGCCTCTGGAGACCCAGTACTTC. The encoded protein is CAISELGAGPLETQYF.

The chain couples TRBV10-3 to TRBJ1-2; 8 nucleotides align to TRBD1. CDR1 and CDR2 from the germline V gene are ENHRY and SYGVKD. V gave up 5 bases and J gave up 6 bases; unmatched junction bases: 8. The CDR3 consists of 14 residues. The CDR3 protein is CAISPRTGFDGYTF. For the CDR3, the DNA is TGTGCCATCAGTCCCCGGACAGGGTTTGATGGCTACACCTTC.

V usage is TRBV3-1 (or the pseudogene TRBV3-2) and J usage is TRBJ2-1; tentatively, D is TRBD1 (5 bases). The germline V and J ends were trimmed by 1 base and 9 bases, with 10 bases remaining between them. The V gene's germline CDR1 is LGHDT and CDR2 YNNKEL (reference sequence). This CDR3 contains 13 residues. CDR3 nucleotides: TGTGCCAGCAGCCAAGCATCAGGGTTTGAGCAGTTCTTC. Protein product: CASSQASGFEQFF.

The chain joins TRBV11-3 to TRBJ2-3, with 8 positions matching TRBD2. J gave up 1 base and V 3 bases, and 0 bases lay outside the gene matches. The CDR3 is 14 residues long. Per germline, CDR1 SGHNT and CDR2 YENEEA. CDR3 protein: CASSFSGGTDTQYF. The CDR3 DNA follows: TGTGCCAGCAGCTTTAGCGGGGGCACAGATACGCAGTATTTT.

The V call is TRBV19, the J call TRBJ1-1, with 7 positions matching TRBD1. Germline trimming cut 5 bases from V and 4 bases from J; bases unmatched to any gene: 10. The CDR3 runs to 15 residues. The germline V gene encodes CDR1 LNHDA and CDR2 SQIVND (reference sequence). The CDR3 sequence is CASSPGGGVGTEAFF. The CDR3 DNA reads as TGTGCCAGTAGTCCCGGAGGGGGCGTCGGCACTGAAGCTTTCTTT.

This clone was counted a single time. V gene TRBV14 combines with J gene TRBJ1-1, with TRBD1 matching over 8 bases. Trimming took 6 bases from V and 1 from J; bases not matched to a gene: 7. The CDR3 totals 15 residues. CDR1 and CDR2 (germline): SGHDN, FVKESK. The DNA for the CDR3 is TGTGCCAGCAGAAAGGGACAGGAGGCGAACACTGAAGCTTTCTTT. Amino acids: CASRKGQEANTEAFF.

The chain combines TRBV5-1 with TRBJ2-5; D not resolved. There are 13 residues in the CDR3. The V gene lost 4 bases and the J gene lost 2 bases, with 9 bases spanning the gap. Germline values: CDR1 SGHRS, CDR2 YFSETQ. The CDR3 is CASSTVPQETQYF. CDR3 nucleotide sequence: TGCGCCAGCAGCACGGTGCCACAAGAGACCCAGTACTTC.

Concerning this clone: The identical CDR3 is also encoded by other nucleotide sequences in the sample. V gene TRBV11-3 combines with J gene TRBJ2-2, with 9 positions matching TRBD1. Germline CDR1 is SGHNT and CDR2 is YENEEA. Germline trimming cut 3 bases from V and 2 bases from J; bases unmatched to any gene: 1. There are 15 residues in the CDR3. CDR3 in DNA: TGTGCCAGCAGCTTGGGACAGGGCAACACCGGGGAGCTGTTTTTT. Translated, it gives CASSLGQGNTGELFF.

This clone appeared a single time. The chain couples TRBV12-3 or TRBV12-4 to TRBJ1-2; D is unclear. Trimming cost V 5 bases and J 4 bases, with 11 bases left between them. This CDR3 contains 13 residues. CDR3 coding DNA: TGTGCCAGCAGTATCGGGGATGCCTATGGCTACACCTTC. It is translated as CASSIGDAYGYTF.

J is TRBJ1-6 and V is TRBV2; D possibly corresponds to TRBD1 (5 bases). The ends were cut back, 1 base at V and 6 bases at J, with 10 bases in the middle. CDR1 is SNHLY, CDR2 FYNNEI, per germline. This CDR3 contains 15 residues. The CDR3 here is CASSEEGTGNSPLHF. The CDR3 DNA follows: TGTGCCAGCAGTGAAGAGGGGACTGGTAATTCACCCCTCCACTTT.

The J gene is TRBJ2-7, the V gene TRBV20-1, with D unclear. Germline V gene data show CDR1 as DFQATT and CDR2 as SNEGSKA (reference sequence). The CDR3 is made up of 11 amino acids. Trimming removed 6 bases at V and 6 bases at J, with 12 bases between. CDR3 DNA sequence: TGCAGTGCAACCCAAGCAGGCGAGCAGTACTTC. Protein: CSATQAGEQYF.

The CDR3 here is CASSFGTGGIGELFF. DNA for the CDR3: TGTGCCAGCAGTTTTGGGACAGGGGGAATCGGGGAGCTGTTTTTT. The chain employs TRBV27 and TRBJ2-2, with TRBD1 identical over 11 bases. The length of the CDR3 is 15 residues. The germline gives CDR1 MNHEY, CDR2 SMNVEV (reference sequence). V gave up 3 bases and J gave up 7 bases; unmatched junction bases: 4.

This clone was observed once. The chain joins TRBV5-5 to TRBJ1-3; D is undetermined. This CDR3 is built from 14 residues. V was shortened by 4 bases and J by 7 bases, with 15 bases between the two germline ends. Germline V gives CDR1 SGHKS, CDR2 YYEKEE (reference sequence). The chain's CDR3 is CASSPTDYPNTIYF. The DNA of the CDR3 is TGTGCCAGCAGCCCCACGGACTACCCGAACACCATATATTTT.

This clone was recorded once. The genes are TRBV27 and TRBJ1-1; tentative D call: TRBD1 (5 bases). Germline V gene sequence: CDR1 MNHEY, CDR2 SMNVEV (reference sequence). The CDR3 covers 13 residues. The ends were cut back, 6 bases at V and 6 bases at J, with 14 bases in the middle. The CDR3 nucleotides are TGTGCCAGCAGAGCAGGGTTTGGGGCTGAAGCTTTCTTT. Protein product: CASRAGFGAEAFF.

CDR3 bases: TGTGCCAGCTCACCACAGCAGAACACTGAAGCTTTCTTT. This encodes CASSPQQNTEAFF. The V and J genes are TRBV18 and TRBJ1-1; D gene unclear. Germline V gene sequence: CDR1 KGHSH, CDR2 LQKENI. CDR3 size: 13 residues. Trimming took 1 base from V and 1 from J, leaving 4 bases between them.

The chain carries TRBV5-6 and TRBJ1-2; D gene ambiguous. Germline V gives CDR1 SGHDT, CDR2 YYEEEE. The ends were cut back, 4 bases at V and 5 bases at J, with 9 bases in the middle. CDR3 length: 12 residues. As DNA, the CDR3 is TGTGCCAGCAGCCCCGGTTATTATGGCTACACCTTC. It yields the protein CASSPGYYGYTF.

The V call is TRBV11-1, the J call TRBJ2-5, with D perhaps matching TRBD2 (5 bases). The germline V gene has CDR1 SGHAT and CDR2 FQDESV (reference sequence). The CDR3 contains 12 residues. Trimming left V 5 bases short and J 2 bases short, with 6 bases between. CDR3 nucleotides: TGTGCCAGCAGCCGGGGACAAGAGACCCAGTACTTC. Protein: CASSRGQETQYF.

This chain links TRBV19 with TRBJ2-1; 9 positions match TRBD2. The CDR3 is made up of 18 amino acids. The V and J ends lost 4 bases and 4 bases, in that order; junction bases with no gene match: 14. The germline gives CDR1 LNHDA, CDR2 SQIVND (reference sequence). Written as DNA, the CDR3 is TGTGCCAGTAGTAAGAAGCGGGGGGACAGAGATTATTACAATGAGCAGTTCTTC. Translating gives CASSKKRGDRDYYNEQFF.

This clone was observed a handful of times. The chain carries TRBV28 and TRBJ2-3; TRBD2 agrees at 8 bases. The CDR3 is 14 amino acids. V gave up 4 bases and J gave up 5 bases; unmatched junction bases: 5. Germline assignment: CDR1 MDHEN and CDR2 SYDVKM. Here the CDR3 reads CASSYMLAGDTQYF. For the CDR3, the DNA is TGTGCCAGCAGTTATATGCTAGCGGGAGATACGCAGTATTTT.

The chain has TRBV11-2 and TRBJ1-1, with D possibly matching TRBD1 (6 bases). This CDR3 is built from 15 residues. V was clipped by 2 bases and J by 4 bases, with 14 bases between them. Germline CDR1 SGHAT, CDR2 FQNNGV. The CDR3 loop reads CASSLSRTGFTEAFF. For the CDR3, the DNA is TGTGCCAGCAGCTTAAGCCGAACAGGGTTCACTGAAGCTTTCTTT.

The chain links TRBV5-5 to TRBJ1-1; 9 positions agree with TRBD1. The CDR3 has 15 amino acids. Germline lookup yields CDR1 SGHKS and CDR2 YYEKEE (reference sequence). Unmatched junction bases numbered 14, after V lost 4 bases and J lost 10 bases. CDR3 in amino acids: CASSATWGQGGGAFF. The DNA of the CDR3 is TGTGCCAGCAGCGCCACCTGGGGACAGGGCGGTGGAGCTTTCTTT.